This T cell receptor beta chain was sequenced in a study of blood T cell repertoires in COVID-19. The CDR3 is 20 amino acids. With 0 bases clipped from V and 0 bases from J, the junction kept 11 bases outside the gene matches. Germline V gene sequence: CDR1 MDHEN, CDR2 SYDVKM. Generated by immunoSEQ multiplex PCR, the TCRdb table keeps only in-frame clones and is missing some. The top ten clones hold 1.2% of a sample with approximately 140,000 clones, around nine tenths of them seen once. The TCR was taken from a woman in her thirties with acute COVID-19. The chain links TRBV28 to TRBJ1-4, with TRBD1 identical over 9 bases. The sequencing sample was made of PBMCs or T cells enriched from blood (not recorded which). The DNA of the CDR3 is TGTGCCAGCAGTTTATGGCTTCCGGGACAGGGTTATGCAACTAATGAAAAACTGTTTTTT. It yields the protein CASSLWLPGQGYATNEKLFF.